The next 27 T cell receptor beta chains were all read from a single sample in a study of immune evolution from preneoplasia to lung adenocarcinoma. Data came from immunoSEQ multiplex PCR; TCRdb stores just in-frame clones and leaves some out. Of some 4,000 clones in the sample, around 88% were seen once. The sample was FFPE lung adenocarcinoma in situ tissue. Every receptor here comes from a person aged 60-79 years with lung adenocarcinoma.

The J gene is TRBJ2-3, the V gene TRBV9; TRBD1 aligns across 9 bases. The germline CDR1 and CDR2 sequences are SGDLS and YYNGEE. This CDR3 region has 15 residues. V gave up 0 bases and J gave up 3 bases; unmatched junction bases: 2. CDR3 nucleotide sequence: TGTGCCAGCAGCGTAGGGACAGGGGATACAGATACGCAGTATTTT. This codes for CASSVGTGDTDTQYF.

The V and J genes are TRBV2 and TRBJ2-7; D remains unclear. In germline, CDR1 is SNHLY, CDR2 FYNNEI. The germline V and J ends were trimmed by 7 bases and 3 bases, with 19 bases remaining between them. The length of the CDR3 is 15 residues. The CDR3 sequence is CASNLVPTLGYEQYF. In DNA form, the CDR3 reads TGTGCCAGCAATTTGGTCCCAACGCTGGGCTACGAGCAGTACTTC. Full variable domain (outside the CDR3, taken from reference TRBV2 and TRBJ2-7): EPEVTQTPSHQVTQMGQEVILRCVPISNHLYFYWYRQILGQKVEFLVSFYNNEISEKSEIFDDQFSVERPDGSNFTLKIRSTKLEDSAMYFCASNLVPTLGYEQYFGPGTRLTVT.

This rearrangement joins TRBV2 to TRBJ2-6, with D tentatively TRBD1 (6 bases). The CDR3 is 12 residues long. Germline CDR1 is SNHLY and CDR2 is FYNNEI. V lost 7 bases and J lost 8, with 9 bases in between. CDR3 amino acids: CASTDRPNVLTF. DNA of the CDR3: TGTGCCAGCACTGACAGGCCCAACGTCCTGACTTTC.

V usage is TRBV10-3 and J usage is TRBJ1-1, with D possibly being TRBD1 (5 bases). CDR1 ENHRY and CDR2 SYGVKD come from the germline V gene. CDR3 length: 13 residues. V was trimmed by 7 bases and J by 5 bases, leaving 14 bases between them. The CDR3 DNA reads TGTGCCATCACCGGGACGGTTGGAACTGAAGCTTTCTTT. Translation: CAITGTVGTEAFF.

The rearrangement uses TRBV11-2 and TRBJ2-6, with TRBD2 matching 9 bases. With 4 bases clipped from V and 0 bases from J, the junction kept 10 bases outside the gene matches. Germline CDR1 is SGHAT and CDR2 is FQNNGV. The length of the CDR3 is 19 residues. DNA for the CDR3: TGTGCCAGCAGCTCGTTGGCTAGCGGGACATCCTCTGGGGCCAACGTCCTGACTTTC. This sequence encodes CASSSLASGTSSGANVLTF.

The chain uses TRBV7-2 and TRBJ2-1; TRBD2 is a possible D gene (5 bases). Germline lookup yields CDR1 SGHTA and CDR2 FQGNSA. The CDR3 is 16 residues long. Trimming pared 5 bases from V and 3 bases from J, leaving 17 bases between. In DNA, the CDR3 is TGTGCCAGCAGCCCCAAGGCGGCGGGCCTCTACAATGAGCAGTTCTTC. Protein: CASSPKAAGLYNEQFF.

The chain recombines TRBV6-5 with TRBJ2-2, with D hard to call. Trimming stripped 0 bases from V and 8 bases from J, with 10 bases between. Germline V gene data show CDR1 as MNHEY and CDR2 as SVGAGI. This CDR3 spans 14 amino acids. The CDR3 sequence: CASSYSKGWGELFF. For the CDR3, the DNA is TGTGCCAGCAGTTACTCGAAGGGCTGGGGGGAGCTGTTTTTT.

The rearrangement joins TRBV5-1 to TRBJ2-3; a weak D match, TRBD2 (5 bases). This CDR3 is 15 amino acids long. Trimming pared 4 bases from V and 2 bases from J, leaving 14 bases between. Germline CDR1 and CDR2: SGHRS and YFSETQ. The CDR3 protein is CASSDTGITTDTQYF. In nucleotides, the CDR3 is TGCGCCAGCAGCGACACCGGGATCACCACAGATACGCAGTATTTT.

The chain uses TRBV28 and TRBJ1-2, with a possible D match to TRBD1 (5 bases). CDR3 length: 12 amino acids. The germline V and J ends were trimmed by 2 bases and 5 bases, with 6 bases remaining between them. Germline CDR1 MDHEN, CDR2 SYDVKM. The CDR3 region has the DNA TGTGCCAGCAGTTTAGGGGGATATGGCTACACCTTC. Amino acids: CASSLGGYGYTF.

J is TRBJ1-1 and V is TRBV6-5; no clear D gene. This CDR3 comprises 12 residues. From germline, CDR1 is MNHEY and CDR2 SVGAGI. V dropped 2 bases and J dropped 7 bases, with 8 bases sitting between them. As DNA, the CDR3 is TGTGCCAGCAGTTACATTGCTGGTGAAGCTTTCTTT. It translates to CASSYIAGEAFF.

The CDR3 coding sequence is TGTGCCAGCAGCGACAGCGACTATGGCTACACCTTC. Translating it yields CASSDSDYGYTF. V usage is TRBV5-6 and J usage is TRBJ1-2; possibly TRBD1 for D (5 bases). The CDR3 sequence is 12 residues long. The germline V gene encodes CDR1 SGHDT and CDR2 YYEEEE. The V and J ends lost 4 bases and 3 bases respectively, with 7 bases between them. Full variable domain (remainder filled in from reference TRBV5-6 and TRBJ1-2): DAGVTQSPTHLIKTRGQQVTLRCSPKSGHDTVSWYQQALGQGPQFIFQYYEEEERQRGNFPDRFSGHQFPNYSSELNVNALLLGDSALYLCASSDSDYGYTFGSGTRLTVV.

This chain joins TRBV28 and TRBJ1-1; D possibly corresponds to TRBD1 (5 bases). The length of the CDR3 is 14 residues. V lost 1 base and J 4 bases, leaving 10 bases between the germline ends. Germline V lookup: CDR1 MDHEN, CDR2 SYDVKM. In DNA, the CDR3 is TGTGCCAGCAGTTTATTAGGGGCGAGCACTGAAGCTTTCTTT. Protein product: CASSLLGASTEAFF.

The CDR3 DNA reads as TGTGCCAGCAGCTTAAGGCGAGGTGAGCAGTTCTTC. Protein sequence: CASSLRRGEQFF. The chain uses TRBV7-2 and TRBJ2-1; D unclear. Per germline, CDR1 SGHTA and CDR2 FQGNSA. CDR3 length: 12 residues. Trimming removed 2 bases from V and 9 bases from J, with 8 bases in between.

CDR3: CASSQDLGTNTQYF. The CDR3 DNA reads as TGTGCCAGCAGCCAAGATCTCGGGACCAATACGCAGTATTTT. The chain employs TRBV4-2 and TRBJ2-3; D may match TRBD1 or TRBD2 (5 bases each). CDR1 and CDR2 (germline): LGHNA, YNFKEQ. The CDR3 spans 14 residues. Trimming pared 0 bases from V and 7 bases from J, leaving 11 bases between.

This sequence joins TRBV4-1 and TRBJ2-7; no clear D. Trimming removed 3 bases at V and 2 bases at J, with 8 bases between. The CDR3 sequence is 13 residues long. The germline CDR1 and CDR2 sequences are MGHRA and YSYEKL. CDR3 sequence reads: CASSHSGTYEQYF. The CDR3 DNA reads TGCGCCAGCAGCCATTCTGGTACCTACGAGCAGTACTTC.

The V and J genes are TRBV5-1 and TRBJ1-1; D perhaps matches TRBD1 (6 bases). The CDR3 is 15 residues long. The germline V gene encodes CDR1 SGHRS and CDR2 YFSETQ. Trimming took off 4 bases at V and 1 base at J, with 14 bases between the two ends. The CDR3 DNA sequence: TGCGCCAGCAGCCCTCTATCGACAGGGAACACTGAAGCTTTCTTT. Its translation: CASSPLSTGNTEAFF.

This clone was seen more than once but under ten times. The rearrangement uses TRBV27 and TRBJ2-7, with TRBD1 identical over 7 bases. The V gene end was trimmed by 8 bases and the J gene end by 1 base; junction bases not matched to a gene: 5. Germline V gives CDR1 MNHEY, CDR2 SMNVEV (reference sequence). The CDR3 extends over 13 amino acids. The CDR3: CASSKDRSYEQYF. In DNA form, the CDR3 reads TGTGCCAGCTCCAAGGACAGGTCCTACGAGCAGTACTTC.

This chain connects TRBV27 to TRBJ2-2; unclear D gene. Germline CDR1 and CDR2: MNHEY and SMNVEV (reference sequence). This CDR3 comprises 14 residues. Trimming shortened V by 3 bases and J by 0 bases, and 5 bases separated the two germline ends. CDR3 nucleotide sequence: TGTGCCAGCAGTTTCATCTCGAACACCGGGGAGCTGTTTTTT. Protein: CASSFISNTGELFF.

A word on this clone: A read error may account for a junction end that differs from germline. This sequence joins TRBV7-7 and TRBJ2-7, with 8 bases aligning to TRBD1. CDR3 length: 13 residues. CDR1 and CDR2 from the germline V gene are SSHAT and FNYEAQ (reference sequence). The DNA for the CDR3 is TGTGCTAGCAGCCAAGGACAGGGTGGCGAGCAGTACTTC. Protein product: CASSQGQGGEQYF. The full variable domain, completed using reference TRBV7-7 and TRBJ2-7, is GAGVSQSPRYKVTKRGQDVTLRCDPISSHATLYWYQQALGQGPEFLTYFNYEAQPDKSGLPSDRFSAERPEGSISTLTIQRTEQRDSAMYRCASSQGQGGEQYFGPGTRLTVT.

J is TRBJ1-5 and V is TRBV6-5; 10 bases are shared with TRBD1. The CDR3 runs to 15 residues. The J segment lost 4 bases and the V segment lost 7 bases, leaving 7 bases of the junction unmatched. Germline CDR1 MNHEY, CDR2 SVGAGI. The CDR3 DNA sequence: TGTGCCAGCACGGCGGGACAGGGGTATAATCAGCCCCAGCATTTT. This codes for CASTAGQGYNQPQHF.

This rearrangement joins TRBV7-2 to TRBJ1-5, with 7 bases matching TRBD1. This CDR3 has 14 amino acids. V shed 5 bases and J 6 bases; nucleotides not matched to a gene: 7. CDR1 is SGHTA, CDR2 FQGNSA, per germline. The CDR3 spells CASSIPGGGQPQHF. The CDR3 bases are TGTGCCAGCAGCATTCCAGGGGGTGGTCAGCCCCAGCATTTT.

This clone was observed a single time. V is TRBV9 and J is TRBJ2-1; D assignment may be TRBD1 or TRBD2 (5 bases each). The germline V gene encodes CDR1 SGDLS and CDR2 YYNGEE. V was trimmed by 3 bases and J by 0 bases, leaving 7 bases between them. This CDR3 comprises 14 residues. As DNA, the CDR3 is TGTGCCAGCAGCGGAGGGACCTCCTACAATGAGCAGTTCTTC. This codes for CASSGGTSYNEQFF.

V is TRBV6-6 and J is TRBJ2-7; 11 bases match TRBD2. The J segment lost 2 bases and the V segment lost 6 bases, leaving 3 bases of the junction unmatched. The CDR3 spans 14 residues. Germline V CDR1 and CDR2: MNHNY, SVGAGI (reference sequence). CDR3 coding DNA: TGTGCCAGCAGCCGGGGACTAGCGGCCTACGAGCAGTACTTC. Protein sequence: CASSRGLAAYEQYF.

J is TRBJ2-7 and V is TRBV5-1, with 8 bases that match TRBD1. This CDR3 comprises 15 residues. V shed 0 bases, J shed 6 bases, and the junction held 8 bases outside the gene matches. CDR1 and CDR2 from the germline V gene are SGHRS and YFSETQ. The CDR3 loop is CASSLDSAGGLEQYF. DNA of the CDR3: TGCGCCAGCAGCTTGGATTCGGCAGGGGGCCTCGAGCAGTACTTC.

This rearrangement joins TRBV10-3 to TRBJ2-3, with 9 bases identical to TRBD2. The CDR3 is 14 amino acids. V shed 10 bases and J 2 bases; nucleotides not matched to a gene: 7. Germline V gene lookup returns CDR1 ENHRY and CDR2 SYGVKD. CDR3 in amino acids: CATAGGVLTDTQYF. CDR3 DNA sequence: TGTGCCACGGCGGGAGGGGTCCTCACAGATACGCAGTATTTT.

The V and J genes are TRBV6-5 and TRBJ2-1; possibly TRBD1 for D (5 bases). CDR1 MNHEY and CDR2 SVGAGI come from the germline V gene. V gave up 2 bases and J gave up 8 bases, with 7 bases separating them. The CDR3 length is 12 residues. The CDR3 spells CASSYRGDEQFF. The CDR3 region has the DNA TGTGCCAGCAGTTACAGGGGCGATGAGCAGTTCTTC.

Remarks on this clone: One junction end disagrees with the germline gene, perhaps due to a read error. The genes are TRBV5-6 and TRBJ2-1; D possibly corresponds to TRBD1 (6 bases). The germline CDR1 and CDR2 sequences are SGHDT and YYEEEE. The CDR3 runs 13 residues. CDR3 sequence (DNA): TGTGCCAGCAGCACGACAGGCCCTTTTCAATTGCTCTTC. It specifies CASSTTGPFQLLF.